Listed below are T cell receptor beta chains from one sample, sequenced in a study of vaccination effects on CD4 cells after COVID-19. What these receptors recognize is not known. This table comes from immunoSEQ multiplex PCR, and its TCRdb copy is limited to in-frame clones, with some not included. This table holds about 13,000 clones, about two thirds found once. Sequenced here: CD4+ T cells from PBMCs cultured with HCoV-NL63 spike peptides, sampled after COVID-19 vaccination. These receptors came from a human donor who had a prior SARS-CoV-2 infection. Both conserved end residues are part of each CDR3. Each record gives: J gene, D gene, V gene, CDR3 length, clone size, CDR3 protein. D genes are given only for firm matches. For some rows the clone size is stated as once, few or many, or as a class when expanded; others skip it.

TRBJ1-2 - TRBV2 14 - CASVEQGPIYGYTF
TRBJ2-3 - TRBV11-3 14 few CASSFVVNTDTQYF
TRBJ1-2 - TRBV7-9 13 - CASSRDTNYGYTF
TRBJ2-5 - TRBV5-4 12 - CASYDLGETQYF
TRBJ1-1 - TRBV3-1/TRBV3-2 17 - CASSQDRDREPATEAFF
TRBJ1-5 - TRBV7-6 13 - CASSLDGNQPQHF
TRBJ2-7 - TRBV15 15 - CATSRDGAGGYPQYF
TRBJ1-1 - TRBV18 12 - CASSRAITEAFF
TRBJ1-3 - TRBV24-1 15 few CATSDEGSSGGTIYF
TRBJ2-5 - TRBV24-1 12 - CATSDLGETQYF